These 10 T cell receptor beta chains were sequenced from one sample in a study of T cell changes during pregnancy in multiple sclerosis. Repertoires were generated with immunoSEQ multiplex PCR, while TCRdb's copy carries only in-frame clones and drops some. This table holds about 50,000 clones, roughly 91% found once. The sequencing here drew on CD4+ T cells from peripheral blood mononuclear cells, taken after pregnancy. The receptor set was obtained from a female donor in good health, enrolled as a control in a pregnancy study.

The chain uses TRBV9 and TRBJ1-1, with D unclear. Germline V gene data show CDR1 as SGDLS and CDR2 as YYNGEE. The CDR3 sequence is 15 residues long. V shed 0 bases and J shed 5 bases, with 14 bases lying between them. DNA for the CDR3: TGTGCCAGCAGCGTAGCCGGGAATCTTGGGACTGAAGCTTTCTTT. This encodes CASSVAGNLGTEAFF.

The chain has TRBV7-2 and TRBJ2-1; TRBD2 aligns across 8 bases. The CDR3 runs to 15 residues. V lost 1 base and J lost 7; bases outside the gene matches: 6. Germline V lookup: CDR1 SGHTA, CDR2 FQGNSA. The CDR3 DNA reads TGTGCCAGCAGCTTAGATGGGACTAGGGGGAATGAGCAGTTCTTC. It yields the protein CASSLDGTRGNEQFF.

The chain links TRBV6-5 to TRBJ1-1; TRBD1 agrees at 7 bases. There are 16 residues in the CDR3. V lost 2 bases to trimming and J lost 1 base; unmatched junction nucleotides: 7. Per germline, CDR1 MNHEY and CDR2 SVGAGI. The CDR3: CASSYRNRGRNTEAFF. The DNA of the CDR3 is TGTGCCAGCAGTTACCGTAACAGGGGCAGGAACACTGAAGCTTTCTTT.

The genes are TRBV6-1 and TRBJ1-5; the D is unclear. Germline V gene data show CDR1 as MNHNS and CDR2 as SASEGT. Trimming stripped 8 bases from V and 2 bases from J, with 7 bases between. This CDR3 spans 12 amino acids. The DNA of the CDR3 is TGTGCCAGCCGGGGAGGCAATCAGCCCCAGCATTTT. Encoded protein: CASRGGNQPQHF.

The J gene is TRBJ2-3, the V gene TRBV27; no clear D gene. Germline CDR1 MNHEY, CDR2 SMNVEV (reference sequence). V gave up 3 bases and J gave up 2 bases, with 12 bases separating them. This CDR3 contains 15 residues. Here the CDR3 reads CASSLGSLATDTQYF. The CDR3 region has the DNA TGTGCCAGCAGTTTGGGTAGCCTCGCCACAGATACGCAGTATTTT.

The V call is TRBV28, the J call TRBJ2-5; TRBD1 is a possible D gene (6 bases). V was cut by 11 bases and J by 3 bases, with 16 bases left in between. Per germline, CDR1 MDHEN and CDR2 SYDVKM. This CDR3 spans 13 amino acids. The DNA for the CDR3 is TGTGCCGGATCACCGTACAGGGAAGAGACCCAGTACTTC. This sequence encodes CAGSPYREETQYF. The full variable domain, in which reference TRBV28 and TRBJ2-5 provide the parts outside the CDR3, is DVKVTQSSRYLVKRTGEKVFLECVQDMDHENMFWYRQDPGLGLRLIYFSYDVKMKEKGDIPEGYSVSREKKERFSLILESASTNQTSMYLCAGSPYREETQYFGPGTRLLVL.

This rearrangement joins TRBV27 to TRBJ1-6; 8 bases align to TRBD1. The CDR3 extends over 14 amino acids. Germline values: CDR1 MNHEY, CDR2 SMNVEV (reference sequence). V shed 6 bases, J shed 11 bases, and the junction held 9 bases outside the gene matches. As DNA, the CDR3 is TGTGCCAGCAGGAAAGGACAGGGCGAAGCACCCCTCCACTTT. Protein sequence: CASRKGQGEAPLHF.

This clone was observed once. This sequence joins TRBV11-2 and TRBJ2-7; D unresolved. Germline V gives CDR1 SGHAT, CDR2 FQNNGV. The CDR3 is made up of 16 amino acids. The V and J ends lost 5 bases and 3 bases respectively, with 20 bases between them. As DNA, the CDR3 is TGTGCCAGCAGCCTGGGCCACAGTTCTCCGAGCTACGAGCAGTACTTC. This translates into CASSLGHSSPSYEQYF.

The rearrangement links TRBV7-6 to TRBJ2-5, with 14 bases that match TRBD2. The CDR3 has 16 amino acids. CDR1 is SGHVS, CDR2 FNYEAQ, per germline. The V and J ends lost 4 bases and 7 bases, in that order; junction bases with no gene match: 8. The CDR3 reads CASSSTSGRVKGTQYF. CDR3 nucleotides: TGTGCCAGCAGCTCGACTAGCGGGAGGGTGAAGGGGACCCAGTACTTC.

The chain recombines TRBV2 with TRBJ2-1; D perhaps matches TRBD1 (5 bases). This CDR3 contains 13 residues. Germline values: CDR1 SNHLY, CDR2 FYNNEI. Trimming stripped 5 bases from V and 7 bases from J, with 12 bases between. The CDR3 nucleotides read TGTGCCAGCAGTAGGGCAGGGCTTAATGAGCAGTTCTTC. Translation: CASSRAGLNEQFF.